This T cell receptor beta chain was captured by sequencing in a study of PD-L1 blockade in urothelial cancer. Documented time point: pretreatment peripheral blood. Enrolled patients showed locally advanced or metastatic urothelial carcinoma. In germline, CDR1 is MNHEY, CDR2 SMNVEV (reference sequence). The length of the CDR3 is 16 residues. Trimming left V 1 base short and J 4 bases short, with 14 bases between. Into every PCR, synthetic TCR analog templates were spiked. The method was immunoSEQ multiplex PCR; TCRdb's version includes in-frame clones alone and lacks a portion of them. This sample has around 71,000 clones, with around four fifths found just once.

The TCR originated in a man in his forties or fifties with urothelial cancer. The V call is TRBV27, the J call TRBJ1-5; tentatively, D is TRBD1 (5 bases). Sequencing was performed on PBMCs, taken around atezolizumab (anti-PD-L1) treatment. This chain's CDR3 is CASSLYAGGGNQPQHF. The CDR3 coding sequence is TGTGCCAGCAGTTTATATGCGGGGGGTGGAAATCAGCCCCAGCATTTT.